What follows describes a single TCR beta chain. The antigen remains unidentified. The CDR3 is 15 residues long. Trimming removed 3 bases at V and 3 bases at J, with 15 bases between. Germline V gene sequence: CDR1 SGHAT, CDR2 FQNNGV. Data came from immunoSEQ multiplex PCR; TCRdb stores just in-frame clones and leaves some out. Of about 39,000 clones listed, about 93% are singletons. The data derive from a study of graft-versus-host responses after intestinal transplantation. Study summary: Recipients were all induced with anti-thymocyte globulin, then given tacrolimus and steroids for around three years. Study-wide results and limits: Early post-transplant HvG declines showed an association with peak circulating GvH clone levels.

The receptor was derived from a human donor who was the organ donor for an intestinal transplant. The rearrangement joins TRBV11-2 to TRBJ2-7; no clear D. Sample: unstimulated CD8+ T cells sorted from spleen or lymph node cells, taken before transplant. CDR3 protein: CASSFDIRRIYEQYF. The CDR3 bases are TGTGCCAGCAGCTTCGATATTAGGCGGATCTACGAGCAGTACTTC.